These T cell receptor beta chains were read from a single sample in a study of T cells in Graves' hyperthyroidism and ophthalmopathy. TCRdb reprocessed the multiplex PCR reads with MiXCR, giving one entry per CDR3 protein. The sample records 300,000 to 350,000 distinct CDR3 sequences, around 18% being singletons. The sample consisted of blood. The receptors shown here come from a woman aged 40-49 years with Graves' ophthalmopathy. Both conserved end residues are part of each CDR3. D genes are given only for firm matches. The size of a clone is reported for some rows only, either as once, few or many, or as a class for expanded clones.

J | V | D | size | CDR3 | DNA
TRBJ1-2 | TRBV3-1 | - | many | CASSQGADGLGYTF | TGTGCCAGCAGCCAAGGGGCCGACGGGCTTGGCTACACCTTC
TRBJ1-3 | TRBV10-1 | - | many | CASSFDTRGNTIYF | TGCGCCAGCAGCTTCGACACACGTGGAAACACCATATATTTT
TRBJ1-1 | TRBV19 | - | many | CASSPPQGVNTEAFF | TGTGCCAGTAGTCCCCCTCAGGGCGTGAACACTGAAGCTTTCTTT
TRBJ2-5 | TRBV12-3/TRBV12-4 | TRBD2 | many | CASSGLAGAETQYF | TGTGCCAGCAGTGGACTAGCGGGAGCCGAGACCCAGTACTTC
TRBJ1-1 | TRBV12-3/TRBV12-4 | TRBD1 | - | CASSPAGQHTEAFF | TGTGCCAGCAGTCCGGCGGGACAGCACACTGAAGCTTTCTTT
TRBJ2-1 | TRBV27 | - | few | CASSLSWGYEQFF | TGTGCCAGCAGTCTAAGCTGGGGTTACGAGCAGTTCTTC
TRBJ1-1 | TRBV30 | - | few | CAWRGGRRNTEAFF | TGTGCCTGGAGGGGAGGAAGGAGGAACACTGAAGCTTTCTTT
TRBJ2-7 | TRBV6-5 | TRBD2 | - | CASSYSRLAGTYEQYF | TGTGCCAGCAGTTACTCGCGGCTAGCGGGGACCTACGAGCAGTACTTC
TRBJ1-2 | TRBV2 | - | many | CASSALLDSWGYTF | TGTGCCAGCAGTGCGCTCCTCGACAGTTGGGGCTACACCTTC
TRBJ1-2 | TRBV19 | - | many | CASSRAGKANYGYTF | TGTGCCAGTAGCCGGGCGGGGAAAGCTAACTATGGCTACACCTTC
TRBJ2-7 | TRBV29-1 | TRBD1 | many | CSVEVTGQGYEQYF | TGCAGCGTTGAAGTAACGGGACAGGGCTACGAGCAGTACTTC
TRBJ2-7 | TRBV28 | - | - | CASSSSGTEIGVGSYEQYF | TGTGCCAGCAGTTCCTCCGGGACTGAAATCGGGGTAGGCTCCTACGAGCAGTACTTC
TRBJ1-1 | TRBV30 | - | many | CAWAEAFF | TGTGCCTGGGCTGAAGCTTTCTTT
TRBJ1-5 | TRBV28 | TRBD1 | many | CASGTGSQPQHF | TGTGCCAGCGGGACAGGATCTCAGCCCCAGCATTTT
TRBJ2-7 | TRBV6-2/TRBV6-3 | TRBD2 | - | CASSYSRTSGSYEQYF | TGTGCCAGCAGTTACTCCCGGACTAGCGGGAGTTACGAGCAGTACTTC
TRBJ1-6 | TRBV6-1 | - | many | CANSRVQNSPLHF | TGTGCCAATTCCCGGGTCCAAAATTCACCCCTCCACTTT
TRBJ2-7 | TRBV15 | TRBD1 | many | CATSRDRGTGLYEQYF | TGTGCCACCAGCAGAGATCGCGGGACAGGGTTATACGAGCAGTACTTC